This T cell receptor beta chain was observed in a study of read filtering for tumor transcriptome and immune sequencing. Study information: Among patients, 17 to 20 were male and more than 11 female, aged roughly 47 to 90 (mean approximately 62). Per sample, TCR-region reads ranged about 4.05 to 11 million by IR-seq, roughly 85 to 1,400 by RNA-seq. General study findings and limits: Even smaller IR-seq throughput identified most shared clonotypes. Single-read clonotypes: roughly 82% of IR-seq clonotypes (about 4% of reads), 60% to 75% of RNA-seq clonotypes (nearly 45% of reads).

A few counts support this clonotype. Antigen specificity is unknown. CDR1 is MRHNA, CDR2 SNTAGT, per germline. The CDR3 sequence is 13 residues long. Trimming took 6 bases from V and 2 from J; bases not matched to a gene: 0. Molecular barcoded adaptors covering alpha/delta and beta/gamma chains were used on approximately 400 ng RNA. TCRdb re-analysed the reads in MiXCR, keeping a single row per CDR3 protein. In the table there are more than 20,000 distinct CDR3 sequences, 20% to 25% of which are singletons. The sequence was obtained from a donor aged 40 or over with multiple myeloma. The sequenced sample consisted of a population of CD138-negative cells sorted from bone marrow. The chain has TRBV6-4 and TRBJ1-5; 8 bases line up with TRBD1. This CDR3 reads CASRTGGNQPQHF. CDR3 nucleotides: TGTGCCAGCAGGACAGGGGGCAATCAGCCCCAGCATTTT.